This T cell receptor beta chain was identified during a study of control samples from healthy donors and cancer patients. Trimming removed 0 bases at V and 5 bases at J, with 14 bases between. The CDR3 extends over 15 amino acids. Germline V CDR1 and CDR2: SGHRS, YFSETQ. The protocol was immunoSEQ multiplex PCR, while the TCRdb copy is restricted to in-frame clones and leaves out a portion. The sample has 100,000 to 150,000 clones, about nine tenths seen once. The receptor was isolated from a man aged 35 to 55 in good health. Material: blood. V is TRBV5-1 and J is TRBJ2-5, with D possibly TRBD1 on 5 matching bases. DNA for the CDR3: TGCGCCAGCAGCTTGGATGGCAGGGCGATGGAGACCCAGTACTTC. Amino acids: CASSLDGRAMETQYF.